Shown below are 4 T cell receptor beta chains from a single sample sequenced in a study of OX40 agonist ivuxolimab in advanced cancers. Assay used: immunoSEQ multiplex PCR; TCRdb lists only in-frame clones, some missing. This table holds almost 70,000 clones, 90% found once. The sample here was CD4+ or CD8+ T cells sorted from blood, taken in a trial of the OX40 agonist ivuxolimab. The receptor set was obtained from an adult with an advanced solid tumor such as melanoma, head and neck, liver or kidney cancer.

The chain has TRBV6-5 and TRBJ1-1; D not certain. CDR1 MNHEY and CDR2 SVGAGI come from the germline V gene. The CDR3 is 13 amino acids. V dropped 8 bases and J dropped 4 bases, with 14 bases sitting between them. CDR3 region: CASVSGGRTEAFF. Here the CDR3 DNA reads TGTGCCAGCGTATCCGGAGGGCGCACTGAAGCTTTCTTT.

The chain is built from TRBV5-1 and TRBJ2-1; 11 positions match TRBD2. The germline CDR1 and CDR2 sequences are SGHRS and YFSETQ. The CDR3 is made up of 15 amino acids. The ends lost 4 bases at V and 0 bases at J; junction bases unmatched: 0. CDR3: CASSTSGSSYNEQFF. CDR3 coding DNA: TGCGCCAGCAGCACTAGCGGGAGCTCCTACAATGAGCAGTTCTTC.

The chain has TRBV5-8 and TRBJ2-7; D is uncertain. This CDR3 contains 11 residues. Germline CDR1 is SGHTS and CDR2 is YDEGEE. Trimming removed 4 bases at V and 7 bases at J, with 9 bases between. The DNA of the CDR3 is TGTGCCAGCAGCCCTCGATATGAGCAGTACTTC. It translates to CASSPRYEQYF.

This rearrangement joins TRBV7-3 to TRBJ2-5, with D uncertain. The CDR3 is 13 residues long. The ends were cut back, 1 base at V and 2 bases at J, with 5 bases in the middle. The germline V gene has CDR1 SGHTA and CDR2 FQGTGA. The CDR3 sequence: CASSLIVQETQYF. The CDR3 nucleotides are TGTGCCAGCAGCTTAATCGTACAAGAGACCCAGTACTTC.